The following is a TCR beta chain sequence with its context. This entry comes from a study of blood T cell repertoires in COVID-19. This table comes from immunoSEQ multiplex PCR, and its TCRdb copy is limited to in-frame clones, with some not included. Among around 53,000 clones listed, 60% to 85% were seen once. Germline V gene data show CDR1 as LNHNV and CDR2 as YYDKDF (reference sequence). The junction had 17 bases not matched to a gene; V was cut back by 1 base and J by 5 bases. CDR3 length: 18 residues. Sequencing was performed on peripheral blood. The origin of this receptor is a man in his fifties or sixties with active or convalescent COVID-19. V gene TRBV15 combines with J gene TRBJ2-7, with TRBD2 matching 7 bases. The CDR3 loop is CATSRVRGGGSNLDEQYF. The CDR3 region has the DNA TGTGCCACCAGCAGAGTGAGGGGAGGCGGGAGCAATTTGGACGAGCAGTACTTC.